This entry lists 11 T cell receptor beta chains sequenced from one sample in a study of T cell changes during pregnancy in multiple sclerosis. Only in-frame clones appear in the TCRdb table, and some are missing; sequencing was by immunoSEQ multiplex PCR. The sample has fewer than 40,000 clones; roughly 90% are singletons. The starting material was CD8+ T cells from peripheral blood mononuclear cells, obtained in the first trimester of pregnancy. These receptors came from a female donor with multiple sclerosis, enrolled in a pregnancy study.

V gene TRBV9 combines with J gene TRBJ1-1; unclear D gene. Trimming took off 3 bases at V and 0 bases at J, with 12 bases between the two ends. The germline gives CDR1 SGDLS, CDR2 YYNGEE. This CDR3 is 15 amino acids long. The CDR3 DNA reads TGTGCCAGCAGCGAGCGGGGTGCGGTGAACACTGAAGCTTTCTTT. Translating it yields CASSERGAVNTEAFF.

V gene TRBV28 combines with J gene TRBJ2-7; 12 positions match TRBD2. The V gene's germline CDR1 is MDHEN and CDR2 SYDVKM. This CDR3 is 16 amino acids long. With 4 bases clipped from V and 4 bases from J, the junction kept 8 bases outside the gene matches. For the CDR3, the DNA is TGTGCCAGCAGTTCGGGACTAGCGGGCACGAATTACGAGCAGTACTTC. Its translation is CASSSGLAGTNYEQYF.

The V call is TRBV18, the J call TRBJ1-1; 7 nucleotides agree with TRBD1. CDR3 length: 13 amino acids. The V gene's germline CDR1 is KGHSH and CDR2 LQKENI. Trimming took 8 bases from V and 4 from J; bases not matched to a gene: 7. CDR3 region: CASTGDGGTEAFF. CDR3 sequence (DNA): TGTGCCAGCACAGGGGACGGGGGCACTGAAGCTTTCTTT.

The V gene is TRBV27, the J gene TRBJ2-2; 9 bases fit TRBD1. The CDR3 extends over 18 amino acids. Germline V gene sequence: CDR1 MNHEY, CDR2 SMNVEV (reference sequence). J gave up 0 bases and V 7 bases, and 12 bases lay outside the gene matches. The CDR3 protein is CASILGRGQGSNTGELFF. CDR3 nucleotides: TGTGCCAGCATCCTAGGGAGAGGACAGGGGTCGAACACCGGGGAGCTGTTTTTT.

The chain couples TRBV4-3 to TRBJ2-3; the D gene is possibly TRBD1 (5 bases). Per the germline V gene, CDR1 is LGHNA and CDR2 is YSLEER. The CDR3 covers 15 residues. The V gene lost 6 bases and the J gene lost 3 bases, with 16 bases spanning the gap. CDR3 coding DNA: TGCGCCAGCAGTCAGGGCCCCTCTGGTACAGATACGCAGTATTTT. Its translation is CASSQGPSGTDTQYF.

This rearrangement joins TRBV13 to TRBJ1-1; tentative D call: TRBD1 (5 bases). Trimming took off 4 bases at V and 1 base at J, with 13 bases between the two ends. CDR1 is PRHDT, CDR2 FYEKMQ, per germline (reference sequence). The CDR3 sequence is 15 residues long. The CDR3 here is CASSSPRQGNTEAFF. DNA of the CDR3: TGTGCCAGCAGCTCGCCCCGCCAGGGGAACACTGAAGCTTTCTTT. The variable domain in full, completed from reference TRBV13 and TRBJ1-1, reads AAGVIQSPRHLIKEKRETATLKCYPIPRHDTVYWYQQGPGQDPQFLISFYEKMQSDKGSIPDRFSAQQFSDYHSELNMSSLELGDSALYFCASSSPRQGNTEAFFGQGTRLTVV.

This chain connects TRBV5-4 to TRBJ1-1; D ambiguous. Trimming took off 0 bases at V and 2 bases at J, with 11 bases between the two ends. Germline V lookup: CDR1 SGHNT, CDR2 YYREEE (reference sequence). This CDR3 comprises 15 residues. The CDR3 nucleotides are TGTGCCAGCAGCTTGGCTGGCAGTAAAAACACTGAAGCTTTCTTT. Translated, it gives CASSLAGSKNTEAFF.

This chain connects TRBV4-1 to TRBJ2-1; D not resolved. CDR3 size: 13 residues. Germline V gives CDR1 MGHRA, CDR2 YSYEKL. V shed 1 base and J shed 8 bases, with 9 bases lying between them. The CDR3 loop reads CASSQVQNDEQFF. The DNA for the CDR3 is TGCGCCAGCAGCCAAGTACAGAACGATGAGCAGTTCTTC.

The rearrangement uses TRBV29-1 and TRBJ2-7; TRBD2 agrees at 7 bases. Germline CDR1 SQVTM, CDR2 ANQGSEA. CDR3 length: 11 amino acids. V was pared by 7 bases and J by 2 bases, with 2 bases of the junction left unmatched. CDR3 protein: CSDGRPYEQYF. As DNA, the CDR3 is TGCAGCGACGGGAGGCCCTACGAGCAGTACTTC.

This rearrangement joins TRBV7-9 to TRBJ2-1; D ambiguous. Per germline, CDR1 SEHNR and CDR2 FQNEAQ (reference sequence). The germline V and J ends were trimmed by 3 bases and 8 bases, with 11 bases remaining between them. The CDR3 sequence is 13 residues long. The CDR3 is CASSFHINDEQFF. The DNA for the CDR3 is TGTGCCAGCAGCTTCCACATAAACGATGAGCAGTTCTTC.

CDR3 in amino acids: CASTLTTVFTEEQYF. The CDR3 region has the DNA TGTGCCAGCACATTAACGACAGTCTTTACGGAGGAGCAGTACTTC. The V call is TRBV2, the J call TRBJ2-7; a possible D gene is TRBD1 (5 bases). From germline, CDR1 is SNHLY and CDR2 FYNNEI. Trimming cost V 7 bases and J 7 bases, with 23 bases left between them. The CDR3 spans 15 residues.